A single sample is the source of the 21 T cell receptor beta chains below, sequenced in a study of siplizumab effects on memory and regulatory T cells. Here immunoSEQ multiplex PCR was the method, and the copy in TCRdb shows in-frame clones only, minus some. This table has 75,000 to 95,000 clones, 90% appearing once. The sample consisted of CD4+ T cells sorted from blood. The origin of the receptors is a human donor in good health.

V usage is TRBV5-1 and J usage is TRBJ2-1, with D tentatively TRBD1 (5 bases). This CDR3 has 14 amino acids. Deletions cut 4 bases from V and 9 bases from J, with 17 bases between. Germline V lookup: CDR1 SGHRS, CDR2 YFSETQ. In DNA, the CDR3 is TGCGCCAGCAGCCCCTTAACGACAGTCTTTGAGCAGTTCTTC. Encoded protein: CASSPLTTVFEQFF.

The chain has TRBV7-2 and TRBJ2-1; D is ambiguous. The germline V gene has CDR1 SGHTA and CDR2 FQGNSA. The CDR3 runs to 12 residues. V lost 0 bases and J 6 bases, leaving 3 bases between the germline ends. As DNA, the CDR3 is TGTGCCAGCAGCTTAGCCGTCAATGAGCAGTTCTTC. This gives the protein CASSLAVNEQFF.

This chain uses TRBV18 with TRBJ1-1, with unresolved D. The CDR3 is made up of 16 amino acids. Trimming removed 0 bases from V and 0 bases from J, with 11 bases in between. Germline V gene sequence: CDR1 KGHSH, CDR2 LQKENI. CDR3 DNA sequence: TGTGCCAGCTCACCACCGGGCGGATACATGAACACTGAAGCTTTCTTT. Its translation is CASSPPGGYMNTEAFF.

The V call is TRBV11-2, the J call TRBJ2-2; no definite D call. Germline CDR1 SGHAT, CDR2 FQNNGV. Between the trimmed V and J ends, which lost 2 bases and 1 base, there was a span of 5 bases. CDR3 length: 14 amino acids. The DNA for the CDR3 is TGTGCCAGCAGCTTAATAGTGAACACCGGGGAGCTGTTTTTT. Protein sequence: CASSLIVNTGELFF. Drawing the rest from reference TRBV11-2 and TRBJ2-2, the complete variable domain is EAGVAQSPRYKIIEKRQSVAFWCNPISGHATLYWYQQILGQGPKLLIQFQNNGVVDDSQLPKDRFSAERLKGVDSTLKIQPAKLEDSAVYLCASSLIVNTGELFFGEGSRLTVL.

This clone was detected once. The chain uses TRBV9 and TRBJ2-6; TRBD2 might be the D (5 bases). The CDR3 spans 16 residues. Looked up from germline, CDR1 is SGDLS and CDR2 is YYNGEE. Deletions cut 1 base from V and 2 bases from J, with 10 bases between. CDR3 in amino acids: CASSVISRAGANVLTF. The CDR3, as DNA: TGTGCCAGCAGCGTAATCTCGCGGGCTGGGGCCAACGTCCTGACTTTC.

This chain uses TRBV20-1 with TRBJ2-5; D unresolved. V lost 7 bases and J lost 1, with 7 bases in between. Germline loops: CDR1 DFQATT, CDR2 SNEGSKA (reference sequence). This CDR3 region has 11 residues. CDR3 loop: CSGGTQETQYF. CDR3 DNA: TGCAGTGGGGGAACCCAAGAGACCCAGTACTTC.

The chain uses TRBV2 and TRBJ2-4, with 10 bases identical to TRBD1. The CDR3 loop spans 17 amino acids. Germline CDR1 reads SNHLY; CDR2 reads FYNNEI. Unmatched junction bases numbered 11, after V lost 8 bases and J lost 1 base. The CDR3 DNA reads TGTGCCAGCTTCGGGACAGGGGAATGGCGTGCCAAAAACATTCAGTACTTC. Translation gives CASFGTGEWRAKNIQYF.

The chain links TRBV19 to TRBJ1-5, with D hard to call. The ends were cut back, 6 bases at V and 4 bases at J, with 16 bases in the middle. Per the germline V gene, CDR1 is LNHDA and CDR2 is SQIVND (reference sequence). The CDR3 has 15 amino acids. The CDR3 reads CASRPRDLGNQPQHF. CDR3 sequence (DNA): TGTGCCAGTAGACCACGGGATCTTGGAAATCAGCCCCAGCATTTT.

In the case of this clone: The same CDR3 is also encoded by other DNA sequences in this sample. The chain carries TRBV5-1 and TRBJ2-7, with D possibly matching TRBD2 (6 bases). The CDR3 consists of 15 residues. The germline V gene encodes CDR1 SGHRS and CDR2 YFSETQ. V lost 4 bases, J lost 0 bases, and 14 bases lay in between. The CDR3 sequence is CASSGTGTSSYEQYF. CDR3 coding DNA: TGCGCCAGCAGCGGAACCGGGACTTCCTCCTACGAGCAGTACTTC.

The chain has TRBV19 and TRBJ2-2; 7 positions match TRBD2. The CDR3 contains 19 residues. J gave up 4 bases and V 6 bases, and 20 bases lay outside the gene matches. Germline CDR1 is LNHDA and CDR2 is SQIVND (reference sequence). CDR3 residues: CASRHWYAGEPSGTGELFF. Written as DNA, the CDR3 is TGTGCCAGTAGACATTGGTATGCGGGAGAGCCCTCTGGCACCGGGGAGCTGTTTTTT.

This clone showed up just a few times. The chain carries TRBV30 and TRBJ1-5; D perhaps matches TRBD1 (5 bases). There are 15 residues in the CDR3. Germline V gene lookup returns CDR1 GTSNPN and CDR2 SVGIG (reference sequence). Between the trimmed V and J ends, which lost 1 base and 6 bases, there was a span of 16 bases. The CDR3 nucleotides read TGTGCCTGGAGTGCGAAGGGGTTGTACAGTCAGCCCCAGCATTTT. It codes for CAWSAKGLYSQPQHF.

This chain uses TRBV7-6 with TRBJ2-5, with D unclear. Trimming left V 3 bases short and J 2 bases short, with 1 base between. The CDR3 has 11 residues. The germline V gene has CDR1 SGHVS and CDR2 FNYEAQ. The CDR3 sequence is CASSFQETQYF. The CDR3 DNA reads TGTGCCAGCAGCTTTCAAGAGACCCAGTACTTC.

This clone was seen only once. V gene TRBV4-3 combines with J gene TRBJ2-7; 7 positions match TRBD1. This CDR3 spans 15 amino acids. Looked up from germline, CDR1 is LGHNA and CDR2 is YSLEER. The V segment lost 5 bases and the J segment 0 bases; nucleotides outside the gene matches: 7. The DNA of the CDR3 is TGCGCCAGCAGCTTCCGGGACAGTAGCTCCTACGAGCAGTACTTC. It specifies CASSFRDSSSYEQYF.

The V gene is TRBV11-3, the J gene TRBJ1-2; possibly TRBD1 for D (5 bases). Trimming shortened V by 5 bases and J by 4 bases, and 17 bases separated the two germline ends. This CDR3 comprises 15 residues. Germline loops: CDR1 SGHNT, CDR2 YENEEA. This chain's CDR3 is CASSARGGKTYGYTF. The CDR3 DNA follows: TGTGCCAGCAGCGCACGGGGCGGAAAGACCTATGGCTACACCTTC.

The chain uses TRBV29-1 and TRBJ1-4; 7 bases agree with TRBD1. CDR1 is SQVTM, CDR2 ANQGSEA, per germline. Trimming removed 4 bases from V and 4 bases from J; junction bases left unmatched: 12. The CDR3 has 16 amino acids. Written as DNA, the CDR3 is TGCAGCGTTGGCGGTGGCCGCCGGGACAGTAATGAAAAACTGTTTTTT. Residues: CSVGGGRRDSNEKLFF.

V gene TRBV6-5 combines with J gene TRBJ1-5; D possibly corresponds to TRBD1 (6 bases). Germline V gene lookup returns CDR1 MNHEY and CDR2 SVGAGI. This CDR3 has 15 residues. Trimming removed 4 bases at V and 1 base at J, with 11 bases between. CDR3 loop: CASSSDRQSNQPQHF. Written as DNA, the CDR3 is TGTGCCAGCAGTTCCGACAGGCAAAGCAATCAGCCCCAGCATTTT.

This clone was picked up a small number of times. V is TRBV29-1 and J is TRBJ1-2; TRBD1 matches at 11 bases. V lost 7 bases, J lost 8 bases, and 15 bases stayed unmatched. Germline assignment: CDR1 SQVTM and CDR2 ANQGSEA. The CDR3 totals 15 residues. This CDR3 is CSARRGRTGGEGYTF. In DNA form, the CDR3 reads TGCAGCGCCCGGCGCGGGAGGACAGGGGGCGAGGGCTACACCTTC. The full variable domain, rest sourced from reference TRBV29-1 and TRBJ1-2, is SAVISQKPSRDICQRGTSLTIQCQVDSQVTMMFWYRQQPGQSLTLIATANQGSEATYESGFVIDKFPISRPNLTFSTLTVSNMSPEDSSIYLCSARRGRTGGEGYTFGSGTRLTVV.

The chain couples TRBV10-1 to TRBJ2-3; 11 bases line up with TRBD2. The CDR3 runs to 17 residues. Germline CDR1 is WNHNN and CDR2 is SYGVQD (reference sequence). J was trimmed by 4 bases and V by 0 bases; bases with no gene match: 6. The CDR3 bases are TGCGCCAGCAGTGAGTCGGTTAGCGGGAGGGCCCCAGATACGCAGTATTTT. Translating gives CASSESVSGRAPDTQYF.

The chain has TRBV6-5 and TRBJ1-5; D not certain. The CDR3 spans 10 residues. Trimming took 6 bases from V and 7 from J, leaving 4 bases between them. Germline CDR1 and CDR2: MNHEY and SVGAGI. The CDR3 region is CASRWQPQHF. CDR3 in DNA: TGTGCCAGCAGGTGGCAGCCCCAGCATTTT.

The V call is TRBV19, the J call TRBJ1-5; 7 bases are shared with TRBD1. V shed 6 bases and J 1 base; nucleotides not matched to a gene: 15. CDR3 length equals 18 residues. Germline V gives CDR1 LNHDA, CDR2 SQIVND (reference sequence). The DNA for the CDR3 is TGTGCCAGTAGGAGGGAGACAGGGACGTTTACGAGCAATCAGCCCCAGCATTTT. Amino acids: CASRRETGTFTSNQPQHF.

This chain links TRBV2 with TRBJ2-3, with TRBD2 matching 7 bases. Germline values: CDR1 SNHLY, CDR2 FYNNEI. This CDR3 is built from 16 residues. Trimming cost V 2 bases and J 2 bases; bases outside gene matches: 7. The CDR3 bases are TGTGCCAGCAGTGAATATGGACTAGGGAACACAGATACGCAGTATTTT. Amino acids: CASSEYGLGNTDTQYF.